This T cell receptor (beta chain) was obtained from a study of blood T cell repertoires in COVID-19. CDR1 and CDR2 (germline): LNHDA, SQIVND (reference sequence). Trimming at V came to 2 bases and at J to 1 base, leaving 0 bases not matched to a gene. There are 14 residues in the CDR3. The assay was immunoSEQ multiplex PCR, and TCRdb's table has in-frame clones only and misses some. The data hold about 400,000 clones, with approximately 85% observed a single time. With respect to this clone: Other nucleotide sequences in the sample specify the same CDR3.

Source material: PBMCs or T cells enriched from blood (not recorded which). The receptor was derived from a woman between 40 and 50 years old with acute COVID-19. The V and J genes are TRBV19 and TRBJ2-3, with 7 bases lining up with TRBD1. The CDR3 spells CASSIQGGTDTQYF. CDR3 sequence (DNA): TGTGCCAGTAGTATACAGGGGGGCACAGATACGCAGTATTTT.